Below are 27 T cell receptor beta chains sequenced from a single sample in a study of siplizumab effects on memory and regulatory T cells (dated by TCRdb to the late 2010s). The library came from the immunoSEQ multiplex PCR assay. TCRdb retrieved this table from immuneACCESS and kept in-frame rearrangements only. Not all clones are present; in checked studies, unresolved V genes account for under half, and no reason is known for the remainder. The sample data list about 57,000 clones, and approximately 82% of these were observed just once. The ten top clones hold approximately 3.4% of the sample. Input material: memory CD4+ T cells sorted from blood. The sample's cell subset or site label, in plain terms: unstimulated CD4+ memory T cells. The receptor set was obtained from a human donor in good health.

The chain combines TRBV30 with TRBJ2-2, with 7 nucleotides matching TRBD1. V was clipped by 4 bases and J by 2 bases; unmatched bases: 4. Germline loops: CDR1 GTSNPN, CDR2 SVGIG (reference sequence). The CDR3 is made up of 14 amino acids. The CDR3 DNA reads as TGTGCCTGGAAACAGGGGAGTAACACCGGGGAGCTGTTTTTT. Translating gives CAWKQGSNTGELFF. Based on the CDR3 plus reference TRBV30 and TRBJ2-2, the full variable domain is SQTIHQWPATLVQPVGSPLSLECTVEGTSNPNLYWYRQAAGRGLQLLFYSVGIGQISSEVPQNLSASRPQDRQFILSSKKLLLSDSGFYLCAWKQGSNTGELFFGEGSRLTVL.

CDR3 nucleotide sequence: TGCGCCAGCAGCTTAGCGGGTGGCGAGGATACGCAGTATTTT. It encodes CASSLAGGEDTQYF. This rearrangement joins TRBV5-1 to TRBJ2-3; weak D call: TRBD2 (6 bases). V lost 2 bases and J 6 bases, leaving 13 bases between the germline ends. This CDR3 is 14 amino acids long. Germline loops: CDR1 SGHRS, CDR2 YFSETQ.

This clone showed up just a few times. The chain uses TRBV30 and TRBJ2-7; 9 positions agree with TRBD1. Per the germline V gene, CDR1 is GTSNPN and CDR2 is SVGIG (reference sequence). The J segment lost 3 bases and the V segment lost 2 bases, leaving 8 bases of the junction unmatched. The CDR3 consists of 15 residues. In nucleotides, the CDR3 is TGTGCCTGGAGTCGGGGACAGGGCCCCCTCTACGAGCAGTACTTC. Encoded protein: CAWSRGQGPLYEQYF.

The CDR3 DNA follows: TGCGCCAGCAGTGACTCGATCGGGGGCAATCAGCCCCAGCATTTT. As protein: CASSDSIGGNQPQHF. The chain employs TRBV10-2 and TRBJ1-5; unclear D gene. Trimming removed 3 bases from V and 2 bases from J, with 11 bases in between. Germline V gene data show CDR1 as WSHSY and CDR2 as SAAADI. This CDR3 is built from 15 residues.

The chain uses TRBV7-8 and TRBJ1-2; 10 nucleotides align to TRBD1. Germline V gives CDR1 SGHVS, CDR2 FQNEAQ. V was clipped by 5 bases and J by 4 bases; unmatched bases: 4. CDR3 length: 14 residues. The CDR3 coding sequence is TGTGCCAGCAGCCAGGGGACAGGGGTCTATGGCTACACCTTC. Protein product: CASSQGTGVYGYTF.

This clone was detected a few times. J is TRBJ1-1 and V is TRBV6-1, with 8 positions matching TRBD1. Germline trimming cut 1 base from V and 9 bases from J; bases unmatched to any gene: 7. The CDR3 is 14 amino acids. The germline gives CDR1 MNHNS, CDR2 SASEGT. CDR3 nucleotide sequence: TGTGCCAGCAGTGAAGTTCGACAGGGGACTAAAGCTTTCTTT. It encodes CASSEVRQGTKAFF.

This clone was seen once. V gene TRBV18 combines with J gene TRBJ1-5; TRBD1 is a possible D gene (5 bases). The V gene lost 3 bases and the J gene lost 4 bases, with 13 bases spanning the gap. Germline V gene lookup returns CDR1 KGHSH and CDR2 LQKENI. This CDR3 comprises 15 residues. CDR3 sequence: CASSPLGGTNQPQHF. CDR3 bases: TGTGCCAGCTCACCCTTGGGAGGGACTAATCAGCCCCAGCATTTT.

This clone has just a few counts. The gene calls are TRBV6-1 and TRBJ2-1; 8 bases line up with TRBD2. The CDR3 has 14 residues. Germline CDR1 is MNHNS and CDR2 is SASEGT. Germline trimming cut 6 bases from V and 5 bases from J; bases unmatched to any gene: 6. The CDR3 here is CASRQGGRHNEQFF. In nucleotides, the CDR3 is TGTGCCAGCAGACAAGGCGGGAGGCACAATGAGCAGTTCTTC.

The chain carries TRBV6-5 and TRBJ2-3, with D maybe TRBD2 (6 bases). The V gene's germline CDR1 is MNHEY and CDR2 SVGAGI. The CDR3 contains 13 residues. Trimming pared 8 bases from V and 11 bases from J, leaving 20 bases between. The CDR3 DNA is TGTGCCAGCTCAGAAGGGACTTACCATATGCAGTATTTT. Translation: CASSEGTYHMQYF.

The V call is TRBV19, the J call TRBJ2-7; D possibly uses TRBD1 or TRBD2 (5 bases each). Trimming shortened V by 3 bases and J by 4 bases, and 19 bases separated the two germline ends. The CDR3 is made up of 16 amino acids. Germline V gene sequence: CDR1 LNHDA, CDR2 SQIVND (reference sequence). The CDR3 DNA reads as TGTGCCAGTAGTATGCCGGGACGCAGGGAGACATACGAGCAGTACTTC. It codes for CASSMPGRRETYEQYF.

This clone was detected a few times. The gene calls are TRBV12-5 and TRBJ2-3; possible D gene TRBD2, 6 bases. Trimming took 1 base from V and 1 from J, leaving 15 bases between them. Germline CDR1 and CDR2: LGHNT and FRNRAP. This CDR3 comprises 17 residues. CDR3 nucleotide sequence: TGTGCTAGTGGTTTGGGCCGCCGGGACTTCGGCACAGATACGCAGTATTTT. It is translated as CASGLGRRDFGTDTQYF.

This sequence joins TRBV6-5 and TRBJ2-4; possibly TRBD2 for D (5 bases). The germline V and J ends were trimmed by 0 bases and 9 bases, with 15 bases remaining between them. The germline gives CDR1 MNHEY, CDR2 SVGAGI. This CDR3 has 15 residues. The CDR3: CASSYSGDSSGIQYF. The CDR3 nucleotides read TGTGCCAGCAGTTACTCCGGGGATTCGAGTGGCATTCAGTACTTC.

The V and J genes are TRBV6-4 and TRBJ1-5; tentative D call: TRBD1 (5 bases). V dropped 0 bases and J dropped 2 bases, with 14 bases sitting between them. Germline V gives CDR1 MRHNA, CDR2 SNTAGT. This CDR3 has 17 residues. The CDR3 is CASSDSKAGPGNQPQHF. DNA of the CDR3: TGTGCCAGCAGTGACTCGAAGGCAGGGCCAGGCAATCAGCCCCAGCATTTT.

The chain is built from TRBV6-5 and TRBJ2-1, with 12 bases fitting TRBD2. CDR1 and CDR2 from the germline V gene are MNHEY and SVGAGI. Trimming took 5 bases from V and 12 from J; bases not matched to a gene: 8. The CDR3 contains 14 residues. CDR3 residues: CASSGRTSGVMQFF. The CDR3 nucleotides read TGTGCCAGCAGTGGTCGGACTAGCGGGGTGATGCAGTTCTTC.

This sequence joins TRBV5-4 and TRBJ2-3, with a possible D match to TRBD2 (6 bases). The CDR3 extends over 13 amino acids. V shed 4 bases and J shed 2 bases, with 8 bases lying between them. Per germline, CDR1 SGHNT and CDR2 YYREEE (reference sequence). In DNA, the CDR3 is TGTGCCAGCAGCGGAGGGAACACAGATACGCAGTATTTT. This encodes CASSGGNTDTQYF.

This chain uses TRBV7-7 with TRBJ2-3; TRBD2 matches 9 bases. The V gene end was trimmed by 5 bases and the J gene end by 1 base; junction bases not matched to a gene: 10. Germline lookup yields CDR1 SSHAT and CDR2 FNYEAQ (reference sequence). This CDR3 region has 17 residues. Here the CDR3 DNA reads TGTGCCAGCAGCCCAGGGATCCGGACTAGCGGCACAGATACGCAGTATTTT. It specifies CASSPGIRTSGTDTQYF.

This clone came up once. The rearrangement uses TRBV19 and TRBJ1-2; no reliable D call. The CDR3 totals 13 residues. V lost 7 bases and J 1 base, leaving 10 bases between the germline ends. CDR1 is LNHDA, CDR2 SQIVND, per germline (reference sequence). The CDR3 is CASTRGLNYGYTF. CDR3 sequence (DNA): TGTGCCAGTACGAGAGGCCTTAACTATGGCTACACCTTC. Filled out from reference TRBV19 and TRBJ1-2, the complete variable domain reads DGGITQSPKYLFRKEGQNVTLSCEQNLNHDAMYWYRQDPGQGLRLIYYSQIVNDFQKGDIAEGYSVSREKKESFPLTVTSAQKNPTAFYLCASTRGLNYGYTFGSGTRLTVV.

This sequence joins TRBV15 and TRBJ2-1; the match to TRBD2 covers 7 bases. The CDR3 contains 15 residues. The trim removed 1 base at V and 9 bases at J, leaving 9 bases unmatched. CDR1 is LNHNV, CDR2 YYDKDF, per germline (reference sequence). This chain's CDR3 is CATSRGTNGGGEQFF. The CDR3 coding sequence is TGTGCCACCAGCAGAGGAACCAATGGCGGGGGTGAGCAGTTCTTC.

A remark on this clone: Distinct nucleotide sequences in the sample also encode this CDR3. V gene TRBV20-1 combines with J gene TRBJ1-2; no clear D. Per germline, CDR1 DFQATT and CDR2 SNEGSKA (reference sequence). The CDR3 has 11 amino acids. Trimming stripped 4 bases from V and 6 bases from J, with 9 bases between. The CDR3 DNA is TGCAGTGCTACAGGAGGGAATGGCTACACCTTC. Translation gives CSATGGNGYTF.

This rearrangement joins TRBV27 to TRBJ2-1; 8 bases match TRBD2. This CDR3 has 15 amino acids. Looked up from germline, CDR1 is MNHEY and CDR2 is SMNVEV (reference sequence). Losses at the gene ends were 4 bases for V and 10 bases for J; bases not matched to a gene: 12. The DNA of the CDR3 is TGTGCCAGCAGTTCCGGGACTAGAAATTTCCTCGAGCAGTTCTTC. The encoded protein is CASSSGTRNFLEQFF.

The genes are TRBV10-2 and TRBJ2-7; possible D gene TRBD2, 6 bases. The CDR3 is 12 residues long. Trimming stripped 6 bases from V and 3 bases from J, with 9 bases between. Germline loops: CDR1 WSHSY, CDR2 SAAADI. The CDR3 coding sequence is TGCGCCAGCAGCCGGGACTTCTACGAGCAGTACTTC. Amino acid sequence: CASSRDFYEQYF.

This chain uses TRBV12-5 with TRBJ2-7; 10 positions agree with TRBD1. The length of the CDR3 is 14 residues. From germline, CDR1 is LGHNT and CDR2 FRNRAP. The V and J ends lost 4 bases and 3 bases, in that order; junction bases with no gene match: 3. For the CDR3, the DNA is TGTGCTAGTGGTTCCGGGACAGGGGACTACGAGCAGTACTTC. Translation: CASGSGTGDYEQYF.

The chain is built from TRBV6-1 and TRBJ1-1; TRBD1 might be the D (6 bases). Per germline, CDR1 MNHNS and CDR2 SASEGT. The length of the CDR3 is 17 residues. Trimming shortened V by 4 bases and J by 3 bases, and 21 bases separated the two germline ends. In DNA, the CDR3 is TGTGCCAGCAGTGCGACATTTGACACAGGGAGGCACACTGAAGCTTTCTTT. Translating it yields CASSATFDTGRHTEAFF.

In nucleotides, the CDR3 is TGCGCCAGCAGCTTGGCTATATTGGGAGCTTTCCAAGAGACCCAGTACTTC. It yields the protein CASSLAILGAFQETQYF. J is TRBJ2-5 and V is TRBV5-1; TRBD2 is a possible D gene (5 bases). CDR3 length: 17 residues. Trimming took 0 bases from V and 1 from J, leaving 16 bases between them. The germline CDR1 and CDR2 sequences are SGHRS and YFSETQ.

This chain links TRBV10-3 with TRBJ2-6, with D possibly being TRBD2 (6 bases). Germline CDR1 and CDR2: ENHRY and SYGVKD. This CDR3 is 14 amino acids long. The germline V and J ends were trimmed by 10 bases and 9 bases, with 19 bases remaining between them. As DNA, the CDR3 is TGTGCCACGACGGAGGGGTTTGATGACAACGTCCTGACTTTC. Amino acids: CATTEGFDDNVLTF.

The chain has TRBV6-5 and TRBJ2-7, with 9 bases that match TRBD1. The V segment lost 4 bases and the J segment 2 bases; nucleotides outside the gene matches: 3. The germline gives CDR1 MNHEY, CDR2 SVGAGI. The CDR3 runs to 14 residues. CDR3 sequence: CASSSGTGTYEQYF. The CDR3 DNA reads TGTGCCAGCAGTTCTGGGACAGGGACCTACGAGCAGTACTTC.

This clone has a handful of counts. This chain links TRBV19 with TRBJ2-2; D is ambiguous. This CDR3 region has 12 residues. Germline CDR1 LNHDA, CDR2 SQIVND (reference sequence). The V end was cut by 7 bases, the J end by 6 bases, with 9 bases between. The CDR3 bases are TGTGCCAGTACCCTCCCGGCCGGGGAGCTGTTTTTT. It specifies CASTLPAGELFF.